Shown below are 28 T cell receptor beta chains from a single sample sequenced in a study of cytotoxic CD8 clonotypes in ibrutinib-treated CLL. The repertoire was sequenced with immunoSEQ multiplex PCR; TCRdb's copy has only in-frame clones and lacks some. The sample contains about 30,000 clones, roughly 62% of which appear only once. The specimen comprised PBMCs, sampled before ibrutinib treatment. The origin of the receptors is a human donor with chronic lymphocytic leukemia.

The table lists this clone with a count of one. J is TRBJ2-7 and V is TRBV7-8; the D is unclear. The CDR3 length is 14 residues. V shed 5 bases and J shed 0 bases, with 11 bases lying between them. CDR1 and CDR2 from the germline V gene are SGHVS and FQNEAQ. CDR3 coding DNA: TGTGCCAGCAGCCCCGAACAGAGCTCCTACGAGCAGTACTTC. Its protein product is CASSPEQSSYEQYF.

The CDR3 is CASRASGDEQFF. Here the CDR3 DNA reads TGTGCCAGCAGGGCTAGCGGGGACGAGCAGTTCTTC. The V call is TRBV6-6, the J call TRBJ2-1; 9 bases map to TRBD2. The CDR3 loop spans 12 amino acids. Germline V gene lookup returns CDR1 MNHNY and CDR2 SVGAGI (reference sequence). V dropped 6 bases and J dropped 10; count of bases not matched to a gene: 4.

The chain couples TRBV6-1 to TRBJ1-3, with D tentatively TRBD1 (6 bases). The germline gives CDR1 MNHNS, CDR2 SASEGT. Trimming removed 3 bases at V and 8 bases at J, with 20 bases between. The CDR3 covers 16 residues. This chain's CDR3 is CASSDGSGDNFYTIYF. CDR3 coding DNA: TGTGCCAGCAGTGACGGATCCGGGGACAACTTCTACACCATATATTTT.

J is TRBJ2-7 and V is TRBV11-3, with D perhaps TRBD1 (5 bases). Germline V gives CDR1 SGHNT, CDR2 YENEEA. This CDR3 comprises 15 residues. The V end was cut by 6 bases, the J end by 2 bases, with 17 bases between. In DNA, the CDR3 is TGTGCCAGCAGGTTCGACAGAAGGGGCACCTACGAGCAGTACTTC. It encodes CASRFDRRGTYEQYF.

This clone has just one count. The chain employs TRBV7-8 and TRBJ2-7, with D possibly matching TRBD1 (8 bases). The CDR3 totals 16 residues. V lost 2 bases to trimming and J lost 3 bases, with 17 bases between them. CDR1 and CDR2 from the germline V gene are SGHVS and FQNEAQ. As DNA, the CDR3 is TGTGCCAGCAGCTTACAGGGGGGGACAGGTTACTACGAGCAGTACTTC. Translating it yields CASSLQGGTGYYEQYF.

This clone has more than one count but fewer than ten. The chain links TRBV5-5 to TRBJ2-1; D remains unclear. V lost 2 bases, J lost 9 bases, and 12 bases lay in between. CDR3 size: 13 residues. The germline V gene has CDR1 SGHKS and CDR2 YYEKEE (reference sequence). CDR3: CASSFQVLTEQFF. The CDR3 coding sequence is TGTGCCAGCAGCTTCCAGGTCCTGACTGAGCAGTTCTTC.

The chain recombines TRBV27 with TRBJ1-1; possibly TRBD1 for D (6 bases). Germline V gives CDR1 MNHEY, CDR2 SMNVEV (reference sequence). This CDR3 spans 15 amino acids. With 5 bases removed from V and 1 base from J, the gap between germline ends came to 14 bases. The chain's CDR3 is CASSLNRDTNTEAFF. The CDR3 coding sequence is TGTGCCAGCAGTCTCAACAGGGATACGAACACTGAAGCTTTCTTT.

V gene TRBV28 combines with J gene TRBJ2-6; TRBD2 might be the D (6 bases). The V gene lost 7 bases and the J gene lost 0 bases, with 10 bases spanning the gap. Germline lookup yields CDR1 MDHEN and CDR2 SYDVKM. The CDR3 has 15 residues. This CDR3 reads CASNHGGSGANVLTF. In nucleotides, the CDR3 is TGTGCCAGCAATCACGGGGGCTCTGGGGCCAACGTCCTGACTTTC.

V gene TRBV4-2 combines with J gene TRBJ2-1, with 11 bases identical to TRBD2. The germline gives CDR1 LGHNA, CDR2 YNFKEQ. V shed 1 base and J 4 bases; nucleotides not matched to a gene: 3. The CDR3 extends over 16 amino acids. The DNA of the CDR3 is TGTGCCAGCAGCCAAGGTTGGACTAGCGGGTACAATGAGCAGTTCTTC. It is translated as CASSQGWTSGYNEQFF.

This chain connects TRBV27 to TRBJ1-2; the D gene is possibly TRBD1 (5 bases). Germline-derived CDR1 and CDR2 are MNHEY and SMNVEV (reference sequence). Trimming removed 4 bases at V and 11 bases at J, with 20 bases between. CDR3 length equals 14 residues. DNA for the CDR3: TGTGCCAGCAGTTCAACCGGGACCGCTAGTGTTTACACCTTC. It encodes CASSSTGTASVYTF.

This clone was seen more than once but under ten times. V is TRBV18 and J is TRBJ2-1; D gene unclear. Germline V gene sequence: CDR1 KGHSH, CDR2 LQKENI. Trimming took 0 bases from V and 4 from J, leaving 4 bases between them. The CDR3 loop spans 13 amino acids. The CDR3 nucleotides are TGTGCCAGCTCACCACCGGGATACAATGAGCAGTTCTTC. This gives the protein CASSPPGYNEQFF.

The chain combines TRBV7-2 with TRBJ2-5; D unclear. The germline V gene encodes CDR1 SGHTA and CDR2 FQGNSA. Trimming cost V 1 base and J 6 bases, with 9 bases left between them. The CDR3 loop spans 13 amino acids. DNA for the CDR3: TGTGCCAGCAGCTTAGGTGTGACACAGACCCAGTACTTC. As protein: CASSLGVTQTQYF.

The gene calls are TRBV11-3 and TRBJ2-1; the match to TRBD2 covers 16 bases. Germline lookup yields CDR1 SGHNT and CDR2 YENEEA. This CDR3 is 17 amino acids long. V dropped 5 bases and J dropped 7; count of bases not matched to a gene: 8. The chain's CDR3 is CASSAGTSGGAWNEQFF. As DNA, the CDR3 is TGTGCCAGCAGCGCCGGGACTAGCGGGGGGGCATGGAATGAGCAGTTCTTC.

The gene calls are TRBV27 and TRBJ2-5; unclear D gene. Germline values: CDR1 MNHEY, CDR2 SMNVEV (reference sequence). The CDR3 length is 15 residues. Trimming stripped 0 bases from V and 4 bases from J, with 12 bases between. CDR3 amino acids: CASSLSAQNAETQYF. The CDR3 bases are TGTGCCAGCAGTTTATCTGCCCAAAATGCAGAGACCCAGTACTTC.

The chain carries TRBV7-9 and TRBJ1-2, with D unclear. Between the trimmed V and J ends, which lost 1 base and 10 bases, there was a span of 7 bases. Per the germline V gene, CDR1 is SEHNR and CDR2 is FQNEAQ (reference sequence). CDR3 length: 11 residues. CDR3 residues: CASSLGVAYTF. The DNA of the CDR3 is TGTGCCAGCAGCTTAGGGGTAGCCTACACCTTC.

V gene TRBV27 combines with J gene TRBJ1-5; D not resolved. Germline CDR1 and CDR2: MNHEY and SMNVEV (reference sequence). V shed 2 bases and J shed 0 bases, with 17 bases lying between them. The CDR3 has 18 amino acids. For the CDR3, the DNA is TGTGCCAGCAGTTTAGGGTCACACGGAGCATATAGCAATCAGCCCCAGCATTTT. Protein: CASSLGSHGAYSNQPQHF.

V and J are TRBV7-8 and TRBJ2-3, with D perhaps TRBD2 (6 bases). Germline CDR1 reads SGHVS; CDR2 reads FQNEAQ. V was cut by 5 bases and J by 4 bases, with 13 bases left in between. The CDR3 runs to 14 residues. CDR3 sequence reads: CASSLGLPPDTQYF. CDR3 sequence (DNA): TGTGCCAGCAGCCTCGGACTACCCCCAGATACGCAGTATTTT.

The chain joins TRBV6-1 to TRBJ2-1; a weak D match, TRBD2 (5 bases). CDR3 length: 14 amino acids. With 6 bases removed from V and 7 bases from J, the gap between germline ends came to 16 bases. CDR1 MNHNS and CDR2 SASEGT come from the germline V gene. CDR3 protein: CASSAGIHQNEQFF. The CDR3 region has the DNA TGTGCCAGCAGCGCCGGGATTCACCAAAATGAGCAGTTCTTC.

The rearrangement joins TRBV29-1 to TRBJ2-3; 7 bases are a match to TRBD2. This CDR3 spans 15 amino acids. The germline CDR1 and CDR2 sequences are SQVTM and ANQGSEA. V shed 4 bases, J shed 4 bases, and the junction held 11 bases outside the gene matches. The DNA of the CDR3 is TGCAGCGTTGGGGTATTCGGACTAGTTGCAGATACGCAGTATTTT. Amino acid sequence: CSVGVFGLVADTQYF.

By frequency in the sample, this clone is large. CDR3 DNA sequence: TGTGCCAGCAGTGAAGAGGAATATAACTATGGCTACACCTTC. It is translated as CASSEEEYNYGYTF. The J gene is TRBJ1-2, the V gene TRBV6-1; D gene uncertain. Trimming shortened V by 1 base and J by 1 base, and 7 bases separated the two germline ends. This CDR3 contains 14 residues. The germline V gene has CDR1 MNHNS and CDR2 SASEGT.

This clone was seen a few times. This sample also contains other DNA sequences that code for the same CDR3. V is TRBV5-4 and J is TRBJ2-5, with 9 nucleotides matching TRBD1. The junction had 6 bases not matched to a gene; V was cut back by 4 bases and J by 5 bases. The CDR3 totals 14 residues. Per germline, CDR1 SGHNT and CDR2 YYREEE (reference sequence). CDR3 sequence (DNA): TGTGCCAGCAGCCTACAGGGGGCGGGGGAGACCCAGTACTTC. Translation gives CASSLQGAGETQYF.

The V and J genes are TRBV7-9 and TRBJ2-7, with D possibly TRBD2 on 5 matching bases. Between the trimmed V and J ends, which lost 2 bases and 1 base, there was a span of 12 bases. This CDR3 spans 15 amino acids. Germline V gene lookup returns CDR1 SEHNR and CDR2 FQNEAQ (reference sequence). In DNA form, the CDR3 reads TGTGCCAGCAGCTTAAGCGCCGGCGGGTCCTACGAGCAGTACTTC. Residues: CASSLSAGGSYEQYF.

This clone was observed a few times. The V gene is TRBV5-8, the J gene TRBJ2-2; D uncertain. The CDR3 has 13 amino acids. V lost 5 bases to trimming and J lost 3 bases, with 8 bases between them. Germline values: CDR1 SGHTS, CDR2 YDEGEE. DNA for the CDR3: TGTGCCAGCAGGGAACTTGACACCGGGGAGCTGTTTTTT. It codes for CASRELDTGELFF.

This clone was seen more than once but under ten times. CDR3 loop: CASSYSPASDTQYF. CDR3 DNA sequence: TGTGCCAGCAGTTACTCCCCCGCGTCGGATACGCAGTATTTT. The V gene is TRBV6-5, the J gene TRBJ2-3; D call uncertain. V was pared by 0 bases and J by 6 bases, with 10 bases between. CDR1 and CDR2 (germline): MNHEY, SVGAGI. CDR3 length: 14 residues.

V usage is TRBV4-1 and J usage is TRBJ2-1, with 9 nucleotides matching TRBD1. V was pared by 3 bases and J by 0 bases, with 3 bases of the junction left unmatched. Germline CDR1 and CDR2: MGHRA and YSYEKL. The CDR3 totals 16 residues. CDR3 sequence reads: CASSQETGGSYNEQFF. The CDR3 region has the DNA TGCGCCAGCAGCCAGGAGACAGGGGGCTCCTACAATGAGCAGTTCTTC.

The J gene is TRBJ1-2, the V gene TRBV19; no clear D gene. Trimming stripped 7 bases from V and 4 bases from J, with 19 bases between. The CDR3 consists of 15 residues. CDR1 is LNHDA, CDR2 SQIVND, per germline (reference sequence). The CDR3 is CASKTLKGYSYGYTF. Here the CDR3 DNA reads TGTGCCAGTAAAACTCTGAAGGGTTATTCCTATGGCTACACCTTC.

CDR3: CASSGGDYQETQYF. DNA of the CDR3: TGTGCCAGCAGCGGTGGGGACTACCAAGAGACCCAGTACTTC. The chain joins TRBV5-4 to TRBJ2-5; TRBD2 might be the D (6 bases). The CDR3 totals 14 residues. V lost 4 bases to trimming and J lost 0 bases, with 10 bases between them. CDR1 and CDR2 from the germline V gene are SGHNT and YYREEE (reference sequence).

The genes are TRBV10-2 and TRBJ2-7, with TRBD1 matching 7 bases. After removal of 3 bases from V and 5 bases from J, the junction contained 7 bases not matched to a gene. The germline gives CDR1 WSHSY, CDR2 SAAADI. The CDR3 runs 14 residues. The CDR3 nucleotides read TGCGCCAGCAGTGATATAACAGGGGTTCACGAGCAGTACTTC. This translates into CASSDITGVHEQYF.